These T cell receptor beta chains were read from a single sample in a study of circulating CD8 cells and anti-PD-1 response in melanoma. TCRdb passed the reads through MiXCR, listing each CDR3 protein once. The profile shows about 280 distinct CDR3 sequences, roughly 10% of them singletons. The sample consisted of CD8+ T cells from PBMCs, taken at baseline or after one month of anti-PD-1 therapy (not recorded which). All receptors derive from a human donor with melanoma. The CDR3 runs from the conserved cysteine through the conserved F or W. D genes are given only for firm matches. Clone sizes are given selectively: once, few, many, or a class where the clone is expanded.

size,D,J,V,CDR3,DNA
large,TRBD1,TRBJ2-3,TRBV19,CASSPTDRGRDTQYF,TGTGCCAGTAGTCCCACGGACAGGGGAAGGGATACGCAGTATTTT
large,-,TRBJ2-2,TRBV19,CASRYRAPGRQTGELFF,TGTGCCAGTAGATACAGGGCCCCGGGTCGCCAAACCGGGGAGCTGTTTTTT
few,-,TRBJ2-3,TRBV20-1,CSAGGGADTQYF,TGCAGTGCCGGAGGGGGAGCAGATACGCAGTATTTT
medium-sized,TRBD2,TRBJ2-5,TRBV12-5,CASGSQGLAVQETQYF,TGTGCTAGTGGTTCCCAGGGACTAGCGGTCCAAGAGACCCAGTACTTC
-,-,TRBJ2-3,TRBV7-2,CASSSDLGTRCF,TGTGCCAGCAGCTCAGATCTCGGTACGCGGTGTTTT
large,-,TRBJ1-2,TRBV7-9,CASSLIINYGYTF,TGTGCCAGCAGCTTAATTATCAACTATGGCTACACCTTC
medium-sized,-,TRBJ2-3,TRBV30,CASLPGPDNPTDTQYF,TGTGCCTCGCTACCCGGGCCAGACAACCCCACAGATACGCAGTATTTT
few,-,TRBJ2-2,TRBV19,CASIPTGNTGELFF,TGTGCCAGTATCCCGACAGGGAACACCGGGGAGCTGTTTTTT
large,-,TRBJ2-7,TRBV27,CASSLMGGGSSYEQYF,TGTGCCAGCAGTTTGATGGGGGGCGGAAGCTCCTACGAGCAGTACTTC
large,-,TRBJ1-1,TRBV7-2,CASSLLRTEAFF,TGTGCCAGCAGCTTACTACGGACTGAAGCTTTCTTT
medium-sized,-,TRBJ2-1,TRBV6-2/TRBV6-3,CASSYLAYNEQFF,TGTGCCAGCAGTTATCTCGCTTACAATGAGCAGTTCTTC
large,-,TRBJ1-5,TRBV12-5,CASGSGWGGNQPQHF,TGTGCTAGTGGCTCCGGATGGGGTGGCAATCAGCCCCAGCATTTT
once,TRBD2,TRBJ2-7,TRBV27,CASSLLSRGVQNEQYF,TGTGCCAGCAGTTTACTCTCCCGGGGGGTTCAGAACGAGCAGTACTTC
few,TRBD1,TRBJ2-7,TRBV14,CASSQENRGLYEQYF,TGTGCCAGCAGCCAAGAAAACAGGGGATTGTACGAGCAGTACTTC